These 14 T cell receptor beta chains came from one sample sequenced in a study of beta chain features in type 1 diabetes. cDNA synthesis used the whole RNA isolate, giving expressed TCRB sequences. TCRdb's copy holds only in-frame clones and misses some; the assay was immunoSEQ multiplex PCR. The repertoire includes 80,000 to 90,000 clones, around a third of them detected once, and 0.45% to 0.55% sits in the top ten. Sequencing was done on a sample of stem cell memory CD4+ T cells from blood. These receptors all come from a young woman in good health.

In this sample, this clone turned up a few times. The chain links TRBV5-4 to TRBJ2-2; 9 nucleotides agree with TRBD1. This CDR3 spans 16 amino acids. Germline V lookup: CDR1 SGHNT, CDR2 YYREEE (reference sequence). V lost 4 bases and J lost 3; bases outside the gene matches: 7. As DNA, the CDR3 is TGTGCCAGCAGCACCTCCGGGACAGGGCACACCGGGGAGCTGTTTTTT. This sequence encodes CASSTSGTGHTGELFF.

V and J are TRBV5-1 and TRBJ2-7; 8 bases line up with TRBD1. This CDR3 comprises 14 residues. Unmatched junction bases numbered 5, after V lost 5 bases and J lost 1 base. Germline CDR1 reads SGHRS; CDR2 reads YFSETQ. CDR3 DNA: TGCGCCAGCAGGGCCGGGACAGGATCCTACGAGCAGTACTTC. Translated, it gives CASRAGTGSYEQYF.

A few counts support this clone. This chain connects TRBV25-1 to TRBJ2-1; 9 bases align to TRBD2. The germline gives CDR1 MGHDK, CDR2 SYGVNS. The CDR3 is 18 amino acids. V was clipped by 8 bases and J by 8 bases; unmatched bases: 22. CDR3 loop: CASLGAGQGGRADDEQFF. DNA of the CDR3: TGTGCCAGCCTGGGGGCGGGACAAGGCGGGAGGGCCGACGATGAGCAGTTCTTC.

This clone was counted only a few times. This CDR3 reads CASSTRGGISEQFF. The CDR3 DNA sequence: TGTGCCAGCAGCACCCGAGGAGGGATTAGTGAGCAGTTCTTC. The chain recombines TRBV13 with TRBJ2-1; D possibly corresponds to TRBD2 (6 bases). CDR1 is PRHDT and CDR2 is FYEKMQ in the germline V gene (reference sequence). The CDR3 runs 14 residues. Between the trimmed V and J ends, which lost 5 bases and 9 bases, there was a span of 17 bases.

The V gene is TRBV5-4, the J gene TRBJ2-4; 7 bases align to TRBD1. Per germline, CDR1 SGHNT and CDR2 YYREEE (reference sequence). The V and J ends lost 4 bases and 4 bases, in that order; junction bases with no gene match: 5. CDR3 length: 14 residues. Here the CDR3 reads CASSLGTEKNIQYF. As DNA, the CDR3 is TGTGCCAGCAGCCTGGGGACAGAGAAAAACATTCAGTACTTC.

This clone occurred a few times. The chain joins TRBV6-5 to TRBJ1-1; a possible D gene is TRBD1 (6 bases). Trimming stripped 2 bases from V and 1 base from J, with 11 bases between. The V gene's germline CDR1 is MNHEY and CDR2 SVGAGI. This CDR3 is 15 amino acids long. This CDR3 is CASSYGGNTNTEAFF. CDR3 bases: TGTGCCAGCAGTTACGGGGGCAACACGAACACTGAAGCTTTCTTT.

J is TRBJ2-5 and V is TRBV4-2, with 8 bases lining up with TRBD1. Looked up from germline, CDR1 is LGHNA and CDR2 is YNFKEQ. This CDR3 region has 15 residues. The junction had 3 bases not matched to a gene; V was cut back by 2 bases and J by 1 base. CDR3 sequence: CASSQQGAAQETQYF. The CDR3 DNA follows: TGTGCCAGCAGCCAACAGGGGGCTGCCCAAGAGACCCAGTACTTC.

This clone has more than one count but fewer than ten. This sequence joins TRBV18 and TRBJ2-3; 9 nucleotides match TRBD1. This CDR3 is built from 16 residues. The V gene's germline CDR1 is KGHSH and CDR2 LQKENI. V lost 6 bases and J lost 4; bases outside the gene matches: 11. CDR3 amino acids: CASSAGQGRVADTQYF. CDR3 coding DNA: TGTGCCAGCTCGGCGGGACAGGGACGTGTCGCAGATACGCAGTATTTT.

The chain uses TRBV23-1 and TRBJ2-7; 9 bases line up with TRBD1. TRBV23-1 is an ORF for which the function is uncertain. After removal of 6 bases from V and 2 bases from J, the junction contained 8 bases not matched to a gene. The CDR3 spans 15 residues. The CDR3 DNA reads TGCGCCAGCAGCCTTCGACAGGGGGGGACCTACGAGCAGTACTTC. Translated, it gives CASSLRQGGTYEQYF.

This clone occurred once. The chain couples TRBV9 to TRBJ2-7, with 10 bases identical to TRBD1. V was pared by 7 bases and J by 6 bases, with 10 bases of the junction left unmatched. The germline V gene has CDR1 SGDLS and CDR2 YYNGEE. CDR3 length: 14 amino acids. CDR3 residues: CASDLGTGAPEQYF. The CDR3, as DNA: TGTGCCAGCGACCTCGGGACAGGGGCCCCCGAGCAGTACTTC.

This clone was observed a few times. The chain links TRBV5-6 to TRBJ2-5; 9 positions match TRBD2. With 4 bases clipped from V and 5 bases from J, the junction kept 6 bases outside the gene matches. Per germline, CDR1 SGHDT and CDR2 YYEEEE. The length of the CDR3 is 14 residues. This CDR3 is CASSLSGRWETQYF. In DNA form, the CDR3 reads TGTGCCAGCAGCCTTAGCGGGAGATGGGAGACCCAGTACTTC.

The genes are TRBV5-1 and TRBJ2-7, with 11 bases fitting TRBD2. The germline gives CDR1 SGHRS, CDR2 YFSETQ. With V trimmed by 7 bases and J by 5 bases, 8 bases remained unmatched. The CDR3 totals 14 residues. The CDR3 here is CASGTSGSLNEQYF. CDR3 in DNA: TGCGCCAGCGGAACTAGCGGGAGTTTAAACGAGCAGTACTTC.

The genes are TRBV10-3 and TRBJ1-2; 7 bases are a match to TRBD1. The CDR3 sequence is 16 residues long. In germline, CDR1 is ENHRY, CDR2 SYGVKD. After removal of 0 bases from V and 8 bases from J, the junction contained 12 bases not matched to a gene. The DNA of the CDR3 is TGTGCCATCAGTGAGTCTCCCAGGGGGGAGTTTAGGGGCTACACCTTC. As protein: CAISESPRGEFRGYTF.

This clone was seen a few times. V gene TRBV11-3 combines with J gene TRBJ2-3; D call uncertain. Looked up from germline, CDR1 is SGHNT and CDR2 is YENEEA. V lost 5 bases and J lost 2, with 14 bases in between. This CDR3 has 15 amino acids. CDR3 loop: CASSAIAADTDTQYF. The CDR3 nucleotides are TGTGCCAGCAGCGCGATAGCTGCGGACACAGATACGCAGTATTTT.